This TCR beta chain derives from a study of OX40 agonist ivuxolimab in advanced cancers. Study-wide background: The drug used for patients, ivuxolimab, was an agonistic anti-OX40 (CD134) antibody.

Autoimmune disease history or systemic immunosuppression led to patient exclusion. With baseline, cycle 4 day 1, and cycle 7 day 1 as timepoints, blood was sampled. Trimming shortened V by 1 base and J by 10 bases, and 14 bases separated the two germline ends. CDR1 is SEHNR and CDR2 is FQNEAQ in the germline V gene (reference sequence). There are 14 residues in the CDR3. Only in-frame clones appear in the TCRdb table, and some are missing; sequencing was by immunoSEQ multiplex PCR. Of 60,000 to 85,000 clones listed, more than 75% were seen once; the top ten hold more than 3.5%. This material consisted of CD4+ or CD8+ T cells sorted from blood, taken in a trial of the OX40 agonist ivuxolimab. The chain combines TRBV7-9 with TRBJ2-1; D is perhaps TRBD1 (6 bases). This sequence was found in an adult with an advanced solid tumor such as melanoma, head and neck, liver or kidney cancer. Written as DNA, the CDR3 is TGTGCCAGCAGCTTAGGAGGGGGTGGTCGGGAGCAGTTCTTC. Amino acid sequence: CASSLGGGGREQFF.